This T cell receptor beta chain was identified during a study of brain T cells in children with intractable seizures. Notes on the study in general: Only CDR3 sequence similarity suggested viral specificity, without known HCMV serostatus.

Profiling relied on immunoSEQ multiplex PCR, and the TCRdb table lists in-frame clones only, not all of them. The sample lists a few hundred thousand clones; 93% were seen once. This CDR3 has 13 amino acids. V dropped 2 bases and J dropped 3 bases, with 5 bases sitting between them. Germline lookup yields CDR1 SGHNT and CDR2 YENEEA. Time point here: blood from clinic visit 5 months post-surgery; TSC patient then seizure free. Surgery cases with the highest brain T cell transcript signatures were chosen for sequencing. Comments on this clone: The antigen is not known.

The origin of this receptor is a boy in the first two years of life with tuberous sclerosis and intractable seizures. Sequencing was performed on peripheral blood, taken 5 to 6 months after surgery. V usage is TRBV11-3 and J usage is TRBJ2-1; D is unresolved. This CDR3 is CASSLNLYNEQFF. The CDR3 nucleotides read TGTGCCAGCAGCTTAAACCTCTACAATGAGCAGTTCTTC. Supplemented by reference TRBV11-3 and TRBJ2-1, the full variable domain reads EAGVVQSPRYKIIEKKQPVAFWCNPISGHNTLYWYLQNLGQGPELLIRYENEEAVDDSQLPKDRFSAERLKGVDSTLKIQPAELGDSAVYLCASSLNLYNEQFFGPGTRLTVL.